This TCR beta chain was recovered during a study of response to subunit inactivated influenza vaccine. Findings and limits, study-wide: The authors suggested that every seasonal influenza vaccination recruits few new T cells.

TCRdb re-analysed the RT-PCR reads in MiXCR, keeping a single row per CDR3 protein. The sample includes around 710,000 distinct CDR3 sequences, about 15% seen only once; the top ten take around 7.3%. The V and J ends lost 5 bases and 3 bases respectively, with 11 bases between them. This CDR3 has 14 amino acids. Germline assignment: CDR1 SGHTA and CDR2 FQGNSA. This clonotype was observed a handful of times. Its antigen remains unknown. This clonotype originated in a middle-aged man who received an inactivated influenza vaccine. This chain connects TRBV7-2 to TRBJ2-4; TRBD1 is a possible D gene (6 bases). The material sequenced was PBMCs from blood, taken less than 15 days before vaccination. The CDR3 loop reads CASSARQDKNIQYF. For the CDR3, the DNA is TGTGCCAGCAGCGCCCGACAGGACAAAAACATTCAGTACTTC.